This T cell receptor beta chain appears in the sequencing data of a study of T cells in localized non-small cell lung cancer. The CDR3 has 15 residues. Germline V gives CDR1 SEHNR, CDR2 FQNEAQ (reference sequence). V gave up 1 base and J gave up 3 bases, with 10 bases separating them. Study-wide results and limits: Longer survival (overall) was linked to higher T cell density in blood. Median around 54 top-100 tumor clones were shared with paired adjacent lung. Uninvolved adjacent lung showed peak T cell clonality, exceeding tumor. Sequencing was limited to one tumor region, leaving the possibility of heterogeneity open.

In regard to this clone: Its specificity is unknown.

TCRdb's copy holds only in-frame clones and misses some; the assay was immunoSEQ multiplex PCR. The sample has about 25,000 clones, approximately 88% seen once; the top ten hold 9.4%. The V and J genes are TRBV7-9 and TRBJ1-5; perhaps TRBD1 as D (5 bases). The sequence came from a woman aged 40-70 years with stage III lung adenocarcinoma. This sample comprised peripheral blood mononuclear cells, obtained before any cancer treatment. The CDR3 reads CASSLVGLLNQPQHF. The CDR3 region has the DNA TGTGCCAGCAGCTTAGTGGGACTGCTCAATCAGCCCCAGCATTTT.